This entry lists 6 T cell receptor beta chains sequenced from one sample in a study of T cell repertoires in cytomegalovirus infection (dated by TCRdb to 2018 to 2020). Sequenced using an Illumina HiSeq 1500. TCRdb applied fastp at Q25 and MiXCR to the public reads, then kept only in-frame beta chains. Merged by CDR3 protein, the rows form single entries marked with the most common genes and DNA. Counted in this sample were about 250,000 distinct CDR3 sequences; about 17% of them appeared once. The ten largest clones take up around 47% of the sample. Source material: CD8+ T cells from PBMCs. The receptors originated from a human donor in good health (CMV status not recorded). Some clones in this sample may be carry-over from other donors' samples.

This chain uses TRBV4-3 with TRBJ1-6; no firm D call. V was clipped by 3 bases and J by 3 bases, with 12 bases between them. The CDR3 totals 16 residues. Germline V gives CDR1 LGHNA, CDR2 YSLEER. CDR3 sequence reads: CASSQGERYYNSPLHF. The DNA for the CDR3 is TGCGCCAGCAGCCAGGGCGAGCGGTACTATAATTCACCCCTCCACTTT.

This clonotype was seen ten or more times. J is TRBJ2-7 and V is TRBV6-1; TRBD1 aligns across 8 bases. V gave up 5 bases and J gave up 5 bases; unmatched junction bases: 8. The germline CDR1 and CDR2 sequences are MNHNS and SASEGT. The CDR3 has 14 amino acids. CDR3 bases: TGTGCCAGCAGTTCCTGGACAGGGAGCCACGAGCAGTACTTC. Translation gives CASSSWTGSHEQYF.

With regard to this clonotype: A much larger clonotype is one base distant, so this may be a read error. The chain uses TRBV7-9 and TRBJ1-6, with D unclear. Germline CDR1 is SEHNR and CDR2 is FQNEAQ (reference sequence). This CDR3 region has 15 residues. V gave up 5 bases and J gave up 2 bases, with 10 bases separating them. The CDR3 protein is CASSQAGPYNSPLHF. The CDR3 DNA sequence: TGTGCCAGCAGCCAGGCCGGCCCCTATAATTCACCCCTCCACTTT.

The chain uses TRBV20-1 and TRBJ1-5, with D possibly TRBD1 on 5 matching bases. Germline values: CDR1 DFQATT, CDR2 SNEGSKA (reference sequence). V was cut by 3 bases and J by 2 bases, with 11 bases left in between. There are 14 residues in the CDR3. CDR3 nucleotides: TGCAGTGCTAGCTCCAGGGACGGCAATCAGCCCCAGCATTTT. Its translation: CSASSRDGNQPQHF.

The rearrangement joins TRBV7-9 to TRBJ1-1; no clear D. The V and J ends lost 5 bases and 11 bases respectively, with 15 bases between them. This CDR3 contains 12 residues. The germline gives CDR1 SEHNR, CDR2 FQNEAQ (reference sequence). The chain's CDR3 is CASSRDKGAAFF. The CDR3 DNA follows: TGTGCCAGCAGCCGAGACAAGGGCGCGGCTTTCTTT.

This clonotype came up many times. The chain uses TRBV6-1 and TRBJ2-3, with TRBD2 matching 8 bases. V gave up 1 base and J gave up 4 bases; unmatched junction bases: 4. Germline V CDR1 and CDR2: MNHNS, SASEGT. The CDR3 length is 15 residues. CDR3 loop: CASSEESGGSDTQYF. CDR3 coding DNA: TGTGCCAGCAGTGAAGAGAGCGGGGGTTCAGATACGCAGTATTTT.